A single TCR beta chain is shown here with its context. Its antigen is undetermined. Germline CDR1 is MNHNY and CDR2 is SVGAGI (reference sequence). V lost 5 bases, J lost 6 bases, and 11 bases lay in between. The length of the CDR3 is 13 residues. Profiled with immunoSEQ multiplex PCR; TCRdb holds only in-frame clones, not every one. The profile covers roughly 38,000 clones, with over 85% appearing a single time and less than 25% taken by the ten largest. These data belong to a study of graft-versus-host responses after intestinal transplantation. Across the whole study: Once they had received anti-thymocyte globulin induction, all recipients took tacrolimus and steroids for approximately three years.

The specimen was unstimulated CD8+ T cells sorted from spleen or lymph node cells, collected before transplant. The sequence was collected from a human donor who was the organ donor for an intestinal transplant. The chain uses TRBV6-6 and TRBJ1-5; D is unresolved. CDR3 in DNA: TGTGCCAGCAGTGACCTCCCTACTCAGCCCCAGCATTTT. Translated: CASSDLPTQPQHF.